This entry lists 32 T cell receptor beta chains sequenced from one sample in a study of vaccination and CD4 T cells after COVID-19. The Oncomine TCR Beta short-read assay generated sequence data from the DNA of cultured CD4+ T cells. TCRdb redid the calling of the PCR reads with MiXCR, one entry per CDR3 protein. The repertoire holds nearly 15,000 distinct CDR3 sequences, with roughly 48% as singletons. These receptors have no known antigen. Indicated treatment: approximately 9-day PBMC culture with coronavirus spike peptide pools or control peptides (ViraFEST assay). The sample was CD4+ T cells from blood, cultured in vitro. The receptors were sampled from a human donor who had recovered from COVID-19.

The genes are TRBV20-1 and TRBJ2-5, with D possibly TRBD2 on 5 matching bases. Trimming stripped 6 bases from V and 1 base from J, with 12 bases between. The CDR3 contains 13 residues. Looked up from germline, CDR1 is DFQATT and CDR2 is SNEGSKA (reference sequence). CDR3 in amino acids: CSAPAAAQETQYF. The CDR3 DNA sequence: TGCAGTGCCCCCGCAGCGGCCCAAGAGACCCAGTACTTC.

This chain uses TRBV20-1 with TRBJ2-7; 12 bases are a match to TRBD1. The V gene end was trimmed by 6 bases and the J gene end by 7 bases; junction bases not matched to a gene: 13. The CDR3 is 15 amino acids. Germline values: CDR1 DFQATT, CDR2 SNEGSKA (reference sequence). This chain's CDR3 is CSAIPRGQGAGEQYF. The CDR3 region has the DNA TGCAGTGCCATCCCAAGGGGACAGGGGGCAGGGGAGCAGTACTTC.

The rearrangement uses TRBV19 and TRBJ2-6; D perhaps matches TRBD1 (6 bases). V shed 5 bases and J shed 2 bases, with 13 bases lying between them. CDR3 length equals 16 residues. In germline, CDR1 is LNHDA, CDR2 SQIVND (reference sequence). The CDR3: CASSGGKGAGANVLTF. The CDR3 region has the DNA TGTGCCAGTAGTGGGGGCAAGGGAGCTGGGGCCAACGTCCTGACTTTC. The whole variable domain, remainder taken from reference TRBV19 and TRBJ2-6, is DGGITQSPKYLFRKEGQNVTLSCEQNLNHDAMYWYRQDPGQGLRLIYYSQIVNDFQKGDIAEGYSVSREKKESFPLTVTSAQKNPTAFYLCASSGGKGAGANVLTFGAGSRLTVL.

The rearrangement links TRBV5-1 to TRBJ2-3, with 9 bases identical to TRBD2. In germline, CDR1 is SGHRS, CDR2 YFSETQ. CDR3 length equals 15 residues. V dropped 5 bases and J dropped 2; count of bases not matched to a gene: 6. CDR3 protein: CASRRSSGVTDTQYF. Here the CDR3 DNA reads TGCGCCAGCAGACGATCTAGCGGGGTCACAGATACGCAGTATTTT.

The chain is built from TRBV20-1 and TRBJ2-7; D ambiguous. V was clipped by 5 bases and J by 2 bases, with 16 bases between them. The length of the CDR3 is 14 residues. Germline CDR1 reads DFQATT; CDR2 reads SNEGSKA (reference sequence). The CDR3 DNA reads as TGCAGTGCTGTCCTGACAACGGCTCCCTACGAGCAGTACTTC. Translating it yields CSAVLTTAPYEQYF.

DNA for the CDR3: TGTGCCAGTAGTACTCGCGGCCGGGCGTGGACTGAAGCTTTCTTT. Protein sequence: CASSTRGRAWTEAFF. V is TRBV19 and J is TRBJ1-1, with D hard to call. CDR1 and CDR2 from the germline V gene are LNHDA and SQIVND (reference sequence). The CDR3 spans 15 residues. The V and J ends lost 4 bases and 5 bases respectively, with 17 bases between them. The variable domain in full, completed from reference TRBV19 and TRBJ1-1, reads DGGITQSPKYLFRKEGQNVTLSCEQNLNHDAMYWYRQDPGQGLRLIYYSQIVNDFQKGDIAEGYSVSREKKESFPLTVTSAQKNPTAFYLCASSTRGRAWTEAFFGQGTRLTVV.

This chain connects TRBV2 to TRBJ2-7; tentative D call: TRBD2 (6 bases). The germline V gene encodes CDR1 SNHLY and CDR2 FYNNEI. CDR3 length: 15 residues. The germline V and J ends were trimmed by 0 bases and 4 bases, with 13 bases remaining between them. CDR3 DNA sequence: TGTGCCAGCAGTGAAGCGTACGGGAGTGGGTACGAGCAGTACTTC. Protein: CASSEAYGSGYEQYF.

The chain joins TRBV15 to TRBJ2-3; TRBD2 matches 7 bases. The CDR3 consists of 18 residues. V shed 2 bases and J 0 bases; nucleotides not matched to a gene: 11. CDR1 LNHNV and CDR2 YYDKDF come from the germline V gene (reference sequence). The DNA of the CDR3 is TGTGCCACCAGCAGACCCGGATCCCCCGGGGGGAGCACAGATACGCAGTATTTT. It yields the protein CATSRPGSPGGSTDTQYF.

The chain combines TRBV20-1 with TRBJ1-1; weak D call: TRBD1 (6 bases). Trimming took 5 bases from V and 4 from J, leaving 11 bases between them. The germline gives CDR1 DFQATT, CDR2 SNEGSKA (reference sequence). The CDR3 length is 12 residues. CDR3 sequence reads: CSAPDSVTEAFF. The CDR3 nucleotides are TGCAGTGCTCCGGACAGTGTCACTGAAGCTTTCTTT.

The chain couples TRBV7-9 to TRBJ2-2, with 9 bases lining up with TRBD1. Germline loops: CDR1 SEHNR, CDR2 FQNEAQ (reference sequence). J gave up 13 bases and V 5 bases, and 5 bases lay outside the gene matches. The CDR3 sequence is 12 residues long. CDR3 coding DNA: TGTGCCAGCAGCCGGACAGGGGTTGGGCTGTTTTTT. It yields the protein CASSRTGVGLFF.

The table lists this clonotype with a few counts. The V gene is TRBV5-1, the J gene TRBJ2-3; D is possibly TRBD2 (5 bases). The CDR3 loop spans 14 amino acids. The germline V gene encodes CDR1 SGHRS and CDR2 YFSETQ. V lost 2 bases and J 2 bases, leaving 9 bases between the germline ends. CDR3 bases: TGCGCCAGCAGCTTAGCCGGGAACACAGATACGCAGTATTTT. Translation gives CASSLAGNTDTQYF. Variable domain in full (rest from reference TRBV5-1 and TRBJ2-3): KAGVTQTPRYLIKTRGQQVTLSCSPISGHRSVSWYQQTPGQGLQFLFEYFSETQRNKGNFPGRFSGRQFSNSRSEMNVSTLELGDSALYLCASSLAGNTDTQYFGPGTRLTVL.

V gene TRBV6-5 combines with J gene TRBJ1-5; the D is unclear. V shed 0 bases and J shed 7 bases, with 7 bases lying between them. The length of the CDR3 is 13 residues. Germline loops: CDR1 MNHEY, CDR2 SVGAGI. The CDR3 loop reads CASSYSVRQPQHF. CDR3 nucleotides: TGTGCCAGCAGTTACTCGGTCAGACAGCCCCAGCATTTT.

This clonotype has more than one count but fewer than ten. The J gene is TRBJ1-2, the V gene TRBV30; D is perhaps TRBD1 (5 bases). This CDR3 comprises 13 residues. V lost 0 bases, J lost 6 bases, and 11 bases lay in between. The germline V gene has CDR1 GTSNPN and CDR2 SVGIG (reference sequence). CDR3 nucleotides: TGTGCCTGGAGTGTGCAGGGTACAAATGGCTACACCTTC. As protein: CAWSVQGTNGYTF.

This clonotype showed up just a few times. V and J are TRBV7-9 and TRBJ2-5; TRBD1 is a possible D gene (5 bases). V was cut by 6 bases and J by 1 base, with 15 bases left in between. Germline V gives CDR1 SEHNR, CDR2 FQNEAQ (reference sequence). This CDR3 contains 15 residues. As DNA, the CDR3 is TGTGCCAGCAGAGATTTCAGGGATTTCCAAGAGACCCAGTACTTC. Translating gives CASRDFRDFQETQYF. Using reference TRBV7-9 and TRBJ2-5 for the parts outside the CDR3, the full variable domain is DTGVSQNPRHKITKRGQNVTFRCDPISEHNRLYWYRQTLGQGPEFLTYFQNEAQLEKSRLLSDRFSAERPKGSFSTLEIQRTEQGDSAMYLCASRDFRDFQETQYFGPGTRLLVL.

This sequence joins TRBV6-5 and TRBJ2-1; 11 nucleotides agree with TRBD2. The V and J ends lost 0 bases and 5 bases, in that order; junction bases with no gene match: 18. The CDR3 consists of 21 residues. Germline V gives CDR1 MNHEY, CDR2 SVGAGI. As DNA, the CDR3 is TGTGCCAGCAGTTACTCTTGGCCGGGTAGCGGGGGGGCAGTGGGGCACAATGAGCAGTTCTTC. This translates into CASSYSWPGSGGAVGHNEQFF.

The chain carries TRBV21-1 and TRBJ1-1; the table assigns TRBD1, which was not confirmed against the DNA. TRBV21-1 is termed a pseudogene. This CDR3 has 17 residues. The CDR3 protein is CASSLRAGAWVNTEAFF. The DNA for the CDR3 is TGTGCCAGCAGCTTGAGGGCGGGGGCGTGGGTGAACACTGAAGCTTTCTTT.

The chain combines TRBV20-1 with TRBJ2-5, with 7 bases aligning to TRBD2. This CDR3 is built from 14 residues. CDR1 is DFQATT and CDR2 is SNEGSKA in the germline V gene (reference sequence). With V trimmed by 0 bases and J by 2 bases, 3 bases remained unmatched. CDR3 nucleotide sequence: TGCAGTGCTAGAGAACTAGCGAATCAAGAGACCCAGTACTTC. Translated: CSARELANQETQYF.

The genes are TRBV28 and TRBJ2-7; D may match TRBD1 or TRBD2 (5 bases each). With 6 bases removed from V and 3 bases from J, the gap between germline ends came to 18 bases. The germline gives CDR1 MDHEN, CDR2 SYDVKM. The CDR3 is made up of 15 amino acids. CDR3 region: CASSQPGAVGYEQYF. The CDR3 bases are TGTGCCAGCAGCCAACCCGGGGCAGTCGGCTACGAGCAGTACTTC. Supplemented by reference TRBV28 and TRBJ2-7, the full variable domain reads DVKVTQSSRYLVKRTGEKVFLECVQDMDHENMFWYRQDPGLGLRLIYFSYDVKMKEKGDIPEGYSVSREKKERFSLILESASTNQTSMYLCASSQPGAVGYEQYFGPGTRLTVT.

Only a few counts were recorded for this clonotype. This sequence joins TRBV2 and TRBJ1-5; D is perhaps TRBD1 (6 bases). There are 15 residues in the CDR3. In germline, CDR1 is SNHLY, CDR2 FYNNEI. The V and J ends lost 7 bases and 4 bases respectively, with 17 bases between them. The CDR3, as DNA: TGTGCCAGCAACGCCGATGGGCAGGGGAATCAGCCCCAGCATTTT. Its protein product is CASNADGQGNQPQHF.

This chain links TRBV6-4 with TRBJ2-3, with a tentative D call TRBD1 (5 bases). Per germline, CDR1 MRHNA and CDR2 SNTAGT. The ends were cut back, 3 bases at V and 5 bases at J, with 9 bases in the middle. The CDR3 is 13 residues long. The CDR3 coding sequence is TGTGCCAGCAGTGAACAGGCAAGAGATACGCAGTATTTT. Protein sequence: CASSEQARDTQYF.

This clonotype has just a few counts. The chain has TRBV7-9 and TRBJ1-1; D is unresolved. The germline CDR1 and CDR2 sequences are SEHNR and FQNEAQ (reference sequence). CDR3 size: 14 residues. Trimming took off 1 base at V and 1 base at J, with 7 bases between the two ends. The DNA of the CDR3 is TGTGCCAGCAGCTTAGAAGGGAGGAACACTGAAGCTTTCTTT. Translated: CASSLEGRNTEAFF.

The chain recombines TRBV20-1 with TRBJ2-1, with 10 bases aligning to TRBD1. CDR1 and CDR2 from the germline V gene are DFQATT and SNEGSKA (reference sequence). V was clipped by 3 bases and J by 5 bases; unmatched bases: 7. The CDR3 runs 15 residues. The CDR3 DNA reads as TGCAGTGCTAGTAGGAGGGACAGGGGCGACAATGAGCAGTTCTTC. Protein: CSASRRDRGDNEQFF.

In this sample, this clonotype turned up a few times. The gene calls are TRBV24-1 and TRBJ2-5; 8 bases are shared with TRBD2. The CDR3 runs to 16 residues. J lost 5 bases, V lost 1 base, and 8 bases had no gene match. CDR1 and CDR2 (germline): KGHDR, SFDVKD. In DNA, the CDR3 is TGTGCCACCAGTGATTTCCCCGGGACTAGTGGGGAGACCCAGTACTTC. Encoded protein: CATSDFPGTSGETQYF.

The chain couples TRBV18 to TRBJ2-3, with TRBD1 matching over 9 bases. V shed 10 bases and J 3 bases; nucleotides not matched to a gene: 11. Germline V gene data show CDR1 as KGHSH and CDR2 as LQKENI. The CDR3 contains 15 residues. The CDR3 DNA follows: TGTGCCACCATCCCCGGGACAGGGATGACAGATACGCAGTATTTT. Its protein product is CATIPGTGMTDTQYF.

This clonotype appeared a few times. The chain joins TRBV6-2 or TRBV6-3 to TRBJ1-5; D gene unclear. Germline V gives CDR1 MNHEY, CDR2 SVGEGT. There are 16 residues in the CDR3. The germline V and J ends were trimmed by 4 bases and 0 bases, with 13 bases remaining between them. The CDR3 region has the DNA TGTGCCAGCAGTTTCCTACAGAGATATAGCAATCAGCCCCAGCATTTT. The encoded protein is CASSFLQRYSNQPQHF.

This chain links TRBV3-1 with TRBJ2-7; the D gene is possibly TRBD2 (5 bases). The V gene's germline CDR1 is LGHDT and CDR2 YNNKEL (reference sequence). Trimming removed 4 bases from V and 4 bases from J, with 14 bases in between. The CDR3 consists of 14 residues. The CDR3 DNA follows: TGTGCCAGCAGCCTCGAGGGTGCTCTTTACGAGCAGTACTTC. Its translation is CASSLEGALYEQYF.

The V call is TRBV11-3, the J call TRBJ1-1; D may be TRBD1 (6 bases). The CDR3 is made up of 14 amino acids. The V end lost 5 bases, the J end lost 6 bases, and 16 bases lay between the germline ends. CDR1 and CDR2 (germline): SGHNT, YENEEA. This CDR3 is CASSRGGSVSEAFF. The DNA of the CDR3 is TGTGCCAGCAGCCGAGGGGGTTCCGTGTCTGAAGCTTTCTTT.

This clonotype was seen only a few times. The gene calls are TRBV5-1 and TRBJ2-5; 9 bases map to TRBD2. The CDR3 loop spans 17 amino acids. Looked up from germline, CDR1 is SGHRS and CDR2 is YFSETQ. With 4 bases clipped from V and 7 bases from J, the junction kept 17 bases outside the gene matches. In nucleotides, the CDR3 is TGCGCCAGCAGCCCAGGTTCTCTAGCGGGGTCGCCGGGGACCCAGTACTTC. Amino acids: CASSPGSLAGSPGTQYF.

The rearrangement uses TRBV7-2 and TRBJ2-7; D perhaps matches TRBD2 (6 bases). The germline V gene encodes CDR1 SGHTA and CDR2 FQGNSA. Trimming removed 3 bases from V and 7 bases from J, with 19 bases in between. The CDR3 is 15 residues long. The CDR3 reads CASSFPSAPRGEQYF. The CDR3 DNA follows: TGTGCCAGCAGCTTCCCTAGCGCGCCAAGAGGTGAGCAGTACTTC.

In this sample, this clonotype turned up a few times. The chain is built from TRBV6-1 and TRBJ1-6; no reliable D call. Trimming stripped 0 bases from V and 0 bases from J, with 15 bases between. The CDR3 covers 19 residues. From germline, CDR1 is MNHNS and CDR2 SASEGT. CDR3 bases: TGTGCCAGCAGTGAAGCCGTATGGGATCGCACCTCCTATAATTCACCCCTCCACTTT. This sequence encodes CASSEAVWDRTSYNSPLHF.

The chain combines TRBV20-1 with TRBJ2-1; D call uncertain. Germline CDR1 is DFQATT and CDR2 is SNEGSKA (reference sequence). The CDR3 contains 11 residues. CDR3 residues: CSRTVYNEQFF. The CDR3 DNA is TGCAGCCGGACCGTTTACAATGAGCAGTTCTTC.

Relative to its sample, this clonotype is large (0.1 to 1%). The CDR3 region is CASSSRPSGRAIDTQYF. The CDR3 DNA reads TGTGCCAGCAGCTCCCGCCCTAGCGGGAGGGCCATAGATACGCAGTATTTT. The genes are TRBV7-9 and TRBJ2-3; TRBD2 agrees at 12 bases. This CDR3 comprises 17 residues. V was clipped by 4 bases and J by 5 bases; unmatched bases: 10. Germline values: CDR1 SEHNR, CDR2 FQNEAQ (reference sequence).